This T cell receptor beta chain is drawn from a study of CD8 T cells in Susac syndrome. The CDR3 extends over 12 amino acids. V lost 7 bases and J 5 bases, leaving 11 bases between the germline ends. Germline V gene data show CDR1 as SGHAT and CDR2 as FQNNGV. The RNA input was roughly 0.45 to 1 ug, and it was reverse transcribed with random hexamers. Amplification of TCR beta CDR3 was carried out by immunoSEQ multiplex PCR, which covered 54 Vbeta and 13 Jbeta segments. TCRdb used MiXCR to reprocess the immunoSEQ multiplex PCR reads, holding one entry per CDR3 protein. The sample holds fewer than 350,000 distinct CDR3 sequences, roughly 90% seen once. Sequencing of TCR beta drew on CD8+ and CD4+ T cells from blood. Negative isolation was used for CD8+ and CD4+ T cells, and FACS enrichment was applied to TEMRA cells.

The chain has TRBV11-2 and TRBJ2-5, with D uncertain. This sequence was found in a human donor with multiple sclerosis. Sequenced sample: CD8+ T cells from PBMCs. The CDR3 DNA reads TGTGCCAGCACTACCTTAGGGGAGACCCAGTACTTC. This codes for CASTTLGETQYF.